This T cell receptor beta chain comes out of a study of human T cells and chemical hapten exposure. This clonotype was counted a few times. Germline CDR1 is DFQATT and CDR2 is SNEGSKA (reference sequence). This CDR3 spans 15 amino acids. Losses at the gene ends were 0 bases for V and 5 bases for J; bases not matched to a gene: 6. TCRdb called the RACE reads again in MiXCR, with one record for every CDR3 protein. The sample includes 350,000 to 400,000 distinct CDR3 sequences, 6% to 7% of them seen just once. Time point: patch test 2, 6 weeks after DPC sensitization. Treatment noted: therapeutic diphenylcyclopropenone sensitization with weekly scalp DPC.

The material sequenced was whole blood, taken in connection with sensitization to the hapten diphenylcyclopropenone (DPC). This sequence was found in a woman aged 18-35 years with alopecia areata. Some clones in this sample may be carry-over from other donors' samples. The chain employs TRBV20-1 and TRBJ2-3; 9 bases are a match to TRBD2. In nucleotides, the CDR3 is TGCAGTGCTAGAGATCCGCGGGGGGGCATAGATACGCAGTATTTT. Translation: CSARDPRGGIDTQYF.